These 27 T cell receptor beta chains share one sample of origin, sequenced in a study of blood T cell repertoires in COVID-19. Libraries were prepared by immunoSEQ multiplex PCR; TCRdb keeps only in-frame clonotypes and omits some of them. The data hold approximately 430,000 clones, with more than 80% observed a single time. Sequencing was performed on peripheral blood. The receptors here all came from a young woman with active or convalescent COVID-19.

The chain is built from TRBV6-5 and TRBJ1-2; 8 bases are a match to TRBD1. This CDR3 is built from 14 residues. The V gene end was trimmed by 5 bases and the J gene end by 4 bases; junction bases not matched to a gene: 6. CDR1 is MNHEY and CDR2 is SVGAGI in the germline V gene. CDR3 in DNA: TGTGCCAGCAGTAGGACAGGGTTTGGCTATGGCTACACCTTC. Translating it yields CASSRTGFGYGYTF.

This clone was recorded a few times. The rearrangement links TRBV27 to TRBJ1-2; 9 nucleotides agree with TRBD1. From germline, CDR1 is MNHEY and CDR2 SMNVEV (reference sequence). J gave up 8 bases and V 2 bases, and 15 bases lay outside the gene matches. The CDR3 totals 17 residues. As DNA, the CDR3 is TGTGCCAGCAGTTTAGATTGGGACAGGGCTCTCTCGGGGGGCTACACCTTC. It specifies CASSLDWDRALSGGYTF.

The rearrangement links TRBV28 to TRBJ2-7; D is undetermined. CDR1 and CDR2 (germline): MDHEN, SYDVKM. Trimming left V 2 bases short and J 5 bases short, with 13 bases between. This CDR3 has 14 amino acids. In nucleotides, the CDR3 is TGTGCCAGCAGTTTAATGAGGCGAGAAGACGAGCAGTACTTC. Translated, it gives CASSLMRREDEQYF.

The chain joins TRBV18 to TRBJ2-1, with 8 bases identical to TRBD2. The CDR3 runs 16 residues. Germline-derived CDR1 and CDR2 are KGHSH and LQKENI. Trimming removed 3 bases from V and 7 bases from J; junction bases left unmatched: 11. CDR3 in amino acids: CASSPPYFGGVNEQFF. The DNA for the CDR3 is TGTGCCAGCTCACCCCCATATTTCGGGGGGGTTAATGAGCAGTTCTTC.

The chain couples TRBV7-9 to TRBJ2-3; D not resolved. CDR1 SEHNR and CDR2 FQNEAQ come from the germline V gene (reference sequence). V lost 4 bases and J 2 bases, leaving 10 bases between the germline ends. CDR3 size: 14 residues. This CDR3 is CASSSTTYTDTQYF. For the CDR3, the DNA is TGTGCCAGCAGCTCCACGACTTACACAGATACGCAGTATTTT. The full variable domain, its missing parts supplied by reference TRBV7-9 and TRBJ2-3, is DTGVSQNPRHKITKRGQNVTFRCDPISEHNRLYWYRQTLGQGPEFLTYFQNEAQLEKSRLLSDRFSAERPKGSFSTLEIQRTEQGDSAMYLCASSSTTYTDTQYFGPGTRLTVL.

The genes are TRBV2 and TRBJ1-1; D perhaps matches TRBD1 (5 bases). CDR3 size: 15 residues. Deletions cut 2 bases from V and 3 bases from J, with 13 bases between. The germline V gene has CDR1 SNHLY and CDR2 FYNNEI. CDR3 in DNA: TGTGCCAGCAGTGAACAGACAGTTCCGTACACTGAAGCTTTCTTT. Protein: CASSEQTVPYTEAFF.

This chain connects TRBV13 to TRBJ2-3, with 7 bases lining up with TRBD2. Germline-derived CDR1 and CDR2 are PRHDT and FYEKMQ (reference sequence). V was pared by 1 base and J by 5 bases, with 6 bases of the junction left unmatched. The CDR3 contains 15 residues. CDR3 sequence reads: CASSLAARGVDTQYF. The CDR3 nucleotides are TGTGCCAGCAGCTTAGCCGCCCGGGGGGTAGATACGCAGTATTTT.

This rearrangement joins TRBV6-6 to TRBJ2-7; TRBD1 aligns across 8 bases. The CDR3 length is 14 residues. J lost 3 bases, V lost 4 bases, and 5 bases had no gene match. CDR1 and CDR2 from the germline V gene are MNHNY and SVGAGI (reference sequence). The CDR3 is CASSSGQVNYEQYF. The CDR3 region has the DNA TGTGCCAGCAGTTCGGGACAGGTGAACTACGAGCAGTACTTC.

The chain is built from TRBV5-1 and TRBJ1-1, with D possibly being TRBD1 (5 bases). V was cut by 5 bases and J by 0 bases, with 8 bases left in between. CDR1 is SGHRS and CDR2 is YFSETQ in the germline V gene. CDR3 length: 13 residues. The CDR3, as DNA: TGCGCCAGCAGGCAGGGTTTGAACACTGAAGCTTTCTTT. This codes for CASRQGLNTEAFF.

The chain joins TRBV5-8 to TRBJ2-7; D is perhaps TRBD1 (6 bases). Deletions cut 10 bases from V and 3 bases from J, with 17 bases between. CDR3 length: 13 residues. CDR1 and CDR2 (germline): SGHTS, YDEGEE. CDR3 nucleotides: TGTGCCGGAGGTTTGCAGGGGCACTACGAGCAGTACTTC. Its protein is CAGGLQGHYEQYF.

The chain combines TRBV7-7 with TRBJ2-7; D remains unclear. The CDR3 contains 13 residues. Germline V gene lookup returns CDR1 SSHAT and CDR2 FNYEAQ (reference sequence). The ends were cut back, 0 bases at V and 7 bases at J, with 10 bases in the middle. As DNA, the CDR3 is TGTGCCAGCAGCTTAGCGCTAAACTTGGAGCAGTACTTC. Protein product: CASSLALNLEQYF.

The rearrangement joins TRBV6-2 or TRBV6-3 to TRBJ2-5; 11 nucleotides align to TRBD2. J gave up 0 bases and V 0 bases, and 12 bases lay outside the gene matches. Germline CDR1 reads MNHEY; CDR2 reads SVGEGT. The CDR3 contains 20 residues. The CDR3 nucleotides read TGTGCCAGCAGTTACTCTTACCATTTAGCGGGGGGGCCCCACCAAGAGACCCAGTACTTC. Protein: CASSYSYHLAGGPHQETQYF.

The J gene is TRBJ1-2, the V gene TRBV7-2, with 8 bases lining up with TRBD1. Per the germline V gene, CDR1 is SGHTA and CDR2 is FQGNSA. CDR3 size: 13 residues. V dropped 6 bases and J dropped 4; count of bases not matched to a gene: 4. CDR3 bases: TGTGCCAGCAGTCCAGGGGGCGTCTATGGCTACACCTTC. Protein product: CASSPGGVYGYTF.

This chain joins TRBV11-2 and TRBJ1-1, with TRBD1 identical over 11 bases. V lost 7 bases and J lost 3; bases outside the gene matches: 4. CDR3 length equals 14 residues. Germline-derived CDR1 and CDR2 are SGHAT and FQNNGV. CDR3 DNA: TGTGCCAGCAACCCGGGACAGGGGGACACTGAAGCTTTCTTT. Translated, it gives CASNPGQGDTEAFF. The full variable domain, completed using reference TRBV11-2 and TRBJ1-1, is EAGVAQSPRYKIIEKRQSVAFWCNPISGHATLYWYQQILGQGPKLLIQFQNNGVVDDSQLPKDRFSAERLKGVDSTLKIQPAKLEDSAVYLCASNPGQGDTEAFFGQGTRLTVV.

The CDR3 DNA is TGTGCCAGCAGCATCCACAGGGGTGAGCAGTTCTTC. This gives the protein CASSIHRGEQFF. The J gene is TRBJ2-1, the V gene TRBV7-2; 7 bases match TRBD1. V gave up 5 bases and J gave up 9 bases; unmatched junction bases: 4. The CDR3 is made up of 12 amino acids. Germline V lookup: CDR1 SGHTA, CDR2 FQGNSA.

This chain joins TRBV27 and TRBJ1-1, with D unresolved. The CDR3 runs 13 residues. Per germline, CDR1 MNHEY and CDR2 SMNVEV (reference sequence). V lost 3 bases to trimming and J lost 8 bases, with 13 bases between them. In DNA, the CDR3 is TGTGCCAGCAGTTTTGTAGGTACAGAGGAAGCTTTCTTT. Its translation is CASSFVGTEEAFF.

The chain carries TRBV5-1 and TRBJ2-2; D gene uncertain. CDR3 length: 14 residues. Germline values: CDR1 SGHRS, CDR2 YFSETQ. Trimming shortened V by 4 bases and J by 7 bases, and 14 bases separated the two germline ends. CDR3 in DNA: TGCGCCAGCAGCCTAGAACTAACCGTCGGGGAGCTGTTTTTT. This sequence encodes CASSLELTVGELFF.

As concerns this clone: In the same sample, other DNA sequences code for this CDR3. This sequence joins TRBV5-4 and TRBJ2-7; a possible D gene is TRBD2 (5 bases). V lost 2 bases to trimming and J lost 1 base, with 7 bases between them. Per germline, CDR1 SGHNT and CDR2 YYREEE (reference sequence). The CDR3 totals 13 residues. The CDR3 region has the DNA TGTGCCAGCAGCTTTCGGGGTTCCTACGAGCAGTACTTC. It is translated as CASSFRGSYEQYF.

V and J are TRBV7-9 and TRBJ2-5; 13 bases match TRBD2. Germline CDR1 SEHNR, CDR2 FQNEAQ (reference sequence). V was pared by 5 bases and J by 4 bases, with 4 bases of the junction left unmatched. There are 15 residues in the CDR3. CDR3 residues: CASSLTSGRAETQYF. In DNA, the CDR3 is TGTGCCAGCAGCCTTACTAGCGGGAGGGCAGAGACCCAGTACTTC.

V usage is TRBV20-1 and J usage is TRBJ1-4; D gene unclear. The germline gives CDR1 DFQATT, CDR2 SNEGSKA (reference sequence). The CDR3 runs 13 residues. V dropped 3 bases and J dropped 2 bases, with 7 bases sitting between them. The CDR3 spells CSASFGTNEKLFF. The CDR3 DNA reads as TGCAGTGCTAGTTTCGGGACTAATGAAAAACTGTTTTTT.

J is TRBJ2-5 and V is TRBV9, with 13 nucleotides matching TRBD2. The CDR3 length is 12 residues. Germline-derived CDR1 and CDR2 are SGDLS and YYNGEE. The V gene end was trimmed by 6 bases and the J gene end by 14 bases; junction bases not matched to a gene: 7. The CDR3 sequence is CASTGTSGAAYF. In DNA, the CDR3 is TGTGCCAGCACCGGGACTAGCGGGGCAGCTTACTTC. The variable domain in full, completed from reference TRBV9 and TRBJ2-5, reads DSGVTQTPKHLITATGQRVTLRCSPRSGDLSVYWYQQSLDQGLQFLIQYYNGEERAKGNILERFSAQQFPDLHSELNLSSLELGDSALYFCASTGTSGAAYFGPGTRLLVL.

The DNA of the CDR3 is TGTGCCAGCAGCCAAGAATCCTACAATCAGCCCCAGCATTTT. Its protein product is CASSQESYNQPQHF. The chain links TRBV3-1 (or the pseudogene TRBV3-2) to TRBJ1-5; no definite D call. The CDR3 runs to 14 residues. V was pared by 0 bases and J by 3 bases, with 6 bases between. Germline CDR1 reads LGHDT; CDR2 reads YNNKEL (reference sequence).

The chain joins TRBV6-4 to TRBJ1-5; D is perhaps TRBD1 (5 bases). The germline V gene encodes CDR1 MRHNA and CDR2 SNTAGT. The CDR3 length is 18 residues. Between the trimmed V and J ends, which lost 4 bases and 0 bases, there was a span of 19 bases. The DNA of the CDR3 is TGTGCCAGCAGTGGGTTGGGCACCAGGGTCAATAGCAATCAGCCCCAGCATTTT. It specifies CASSGLGTRVNSNQPQHF.

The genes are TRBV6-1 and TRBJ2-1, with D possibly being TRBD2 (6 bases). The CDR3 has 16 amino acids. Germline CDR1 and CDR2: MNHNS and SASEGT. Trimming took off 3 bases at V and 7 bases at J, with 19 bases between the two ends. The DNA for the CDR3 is TGTGCCAGCAGTGATAGGTTGCTAGCGCTTTTTAATGAGCAGTTCTTC. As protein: CASSDRLLALFNEQFF.

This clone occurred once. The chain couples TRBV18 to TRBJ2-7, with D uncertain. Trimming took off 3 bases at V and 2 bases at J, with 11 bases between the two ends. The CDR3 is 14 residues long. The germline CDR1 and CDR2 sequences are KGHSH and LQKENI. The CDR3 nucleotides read TGTGCCAGCTCACCCCTGGGCAGTACCTACGAGCAGTACTTC. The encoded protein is CASSPLGSTYEQYF.

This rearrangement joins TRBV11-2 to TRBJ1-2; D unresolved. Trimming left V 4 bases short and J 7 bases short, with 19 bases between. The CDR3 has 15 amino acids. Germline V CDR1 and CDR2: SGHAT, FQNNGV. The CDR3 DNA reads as TGTGCCAGCAGCTCGCTTCAAAACCCCGGCGGTGGCTACACCTTC. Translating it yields CASSSLQNPGGGYTF.

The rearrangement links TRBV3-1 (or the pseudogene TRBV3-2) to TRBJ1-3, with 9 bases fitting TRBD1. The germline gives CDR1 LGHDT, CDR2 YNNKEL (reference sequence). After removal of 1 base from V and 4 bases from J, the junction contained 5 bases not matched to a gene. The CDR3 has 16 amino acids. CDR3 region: CASSQVGTGLGNTIYF. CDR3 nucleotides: TGTGCCAGCAGCCAAGTAGGGACAGGGTTAGGAAACACCATATATTTT.